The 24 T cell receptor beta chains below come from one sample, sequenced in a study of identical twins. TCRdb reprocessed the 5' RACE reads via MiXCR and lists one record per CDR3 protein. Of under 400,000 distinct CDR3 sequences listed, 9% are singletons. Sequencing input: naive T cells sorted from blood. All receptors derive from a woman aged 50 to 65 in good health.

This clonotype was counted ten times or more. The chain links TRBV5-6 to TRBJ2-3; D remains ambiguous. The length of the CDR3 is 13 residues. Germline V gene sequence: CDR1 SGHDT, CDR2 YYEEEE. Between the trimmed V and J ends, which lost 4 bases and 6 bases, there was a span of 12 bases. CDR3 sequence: CASSLITRDTQYF. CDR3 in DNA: TGTGCCAGCAGCCTTATAACTCGGGATACGCAGTATTTT. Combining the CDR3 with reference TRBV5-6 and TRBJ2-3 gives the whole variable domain DAGVTQSPTHLIKTRGQQVTLRCSPKSGHDTVSWYQQALGQGPQFIFQYYEEEERQRGNFPDRFSGHQFPNYSSELNVNALLLGDSALYLCASSLITRDTQYFGPGTRLTVL.

As DNA, the CDR3 is TGTTCAGGGGAAAAGGAAAGCTACACCTTC. It translates to CSGEKESYTF. This rearrangement joins TRBV30 to TRBJ1-2; D is perhaps TRBD1 (6 bases). The CDR3 spans 10 residues. Looked up from germline, CDR1 is GTSNPN and CDR2 is SVGIG (reference sequence).

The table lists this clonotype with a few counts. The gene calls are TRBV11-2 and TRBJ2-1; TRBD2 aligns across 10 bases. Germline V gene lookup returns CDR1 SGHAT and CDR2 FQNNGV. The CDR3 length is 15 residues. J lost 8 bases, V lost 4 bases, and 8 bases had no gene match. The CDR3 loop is CASSSLSGRVYEQFF. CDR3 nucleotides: TGTGCCAGCAGCTCCCTGAGCGGGAGGGTATATGAGCAGTTCTTC.

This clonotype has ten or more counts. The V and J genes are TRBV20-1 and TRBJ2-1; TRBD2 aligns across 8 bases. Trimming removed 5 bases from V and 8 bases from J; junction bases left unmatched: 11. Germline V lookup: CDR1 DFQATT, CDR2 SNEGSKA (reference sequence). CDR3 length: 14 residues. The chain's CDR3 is CSASFGRARDEQFF. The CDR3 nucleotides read TGCAGTGCTTCTTTCGGGAGGGCCAGGGATGAGCAGTTCTTC.

This CDR3 reads CASSQGNEQYV. The CDR3 DNA follows: TGTGCCAGCTCACAAGGCAACGAGCAGTACGTC. V is TRBV18 and J is TRBJ2-7; D is ambiguous. The V gene lost 4 bases and the J gene lost 5 bases, with 6 bases spanning the gap. The V gene's germline CDR1 is KGHSH and CDR2 LQKENI. The CDR3 is made up of 11 amino acids.

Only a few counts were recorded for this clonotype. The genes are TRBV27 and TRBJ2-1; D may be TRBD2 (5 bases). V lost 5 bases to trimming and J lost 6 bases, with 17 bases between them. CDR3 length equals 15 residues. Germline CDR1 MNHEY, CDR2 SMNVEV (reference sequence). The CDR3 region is CASSHPYSASNEQFF. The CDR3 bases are TGTGCCAGCAGTCACCCCTATAGCGCGTCCAATGAGCAGTTCTTC.

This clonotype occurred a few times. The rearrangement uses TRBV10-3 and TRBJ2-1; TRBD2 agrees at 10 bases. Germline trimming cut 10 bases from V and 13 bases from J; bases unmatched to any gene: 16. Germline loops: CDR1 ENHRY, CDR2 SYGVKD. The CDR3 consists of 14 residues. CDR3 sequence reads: CATGPPASGSHQFF. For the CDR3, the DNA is TGTGCCACCGGACCTCCGGCTAGCGGGAGTCATCAGTTCTTC.

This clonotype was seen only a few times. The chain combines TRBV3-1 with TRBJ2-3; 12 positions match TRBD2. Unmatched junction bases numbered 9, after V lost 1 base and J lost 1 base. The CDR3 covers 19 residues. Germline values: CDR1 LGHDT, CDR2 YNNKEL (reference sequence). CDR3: CASSQVSSGRVLGTDTQYF. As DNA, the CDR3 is TGTGCCAGCAGCCAAGTATCTAGCGGGAGGGTCCTCGGCACAGATACGCAGTATTTT.

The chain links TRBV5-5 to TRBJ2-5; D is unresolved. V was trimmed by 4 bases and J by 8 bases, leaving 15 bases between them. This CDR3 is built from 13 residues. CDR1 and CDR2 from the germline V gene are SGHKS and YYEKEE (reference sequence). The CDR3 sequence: CASSPDPSGTQYF. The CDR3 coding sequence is TGTGCCAGCAGCCCCGACCCAAGTGGAACCCAGTACTTC.

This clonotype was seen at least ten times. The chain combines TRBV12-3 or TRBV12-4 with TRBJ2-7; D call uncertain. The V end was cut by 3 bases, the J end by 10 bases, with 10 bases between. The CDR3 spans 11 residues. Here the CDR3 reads CASSFDLSQYF. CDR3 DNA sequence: TGTGCCAGCAGTTTCGACTTGAGCCAGTACTTC.

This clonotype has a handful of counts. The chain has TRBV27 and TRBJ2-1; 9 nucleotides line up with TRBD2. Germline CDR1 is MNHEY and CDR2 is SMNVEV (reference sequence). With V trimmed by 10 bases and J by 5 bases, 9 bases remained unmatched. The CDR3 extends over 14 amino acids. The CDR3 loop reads CATQGLAGNNEQFF. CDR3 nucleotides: TGTGCCACCCAAGGCCTAGCGGGGAACAATGAGCAGTTCTTC.

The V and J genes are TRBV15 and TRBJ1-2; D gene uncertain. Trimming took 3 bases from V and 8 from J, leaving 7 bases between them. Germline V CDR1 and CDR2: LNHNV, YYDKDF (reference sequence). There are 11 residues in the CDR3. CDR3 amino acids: CATSSWEGYTF. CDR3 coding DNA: TGTGCCACCAGCAGTTGGGAAGGCTACACCTTC.

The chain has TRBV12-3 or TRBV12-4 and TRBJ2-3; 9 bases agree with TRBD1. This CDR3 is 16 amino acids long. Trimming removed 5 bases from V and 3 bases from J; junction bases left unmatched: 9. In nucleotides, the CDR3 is TGTGCCAGCAGTCCTGGGGACAGGGTCGGGACAGATACGCAGTATTTT. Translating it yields CASSPGDRVGTDTQYF.

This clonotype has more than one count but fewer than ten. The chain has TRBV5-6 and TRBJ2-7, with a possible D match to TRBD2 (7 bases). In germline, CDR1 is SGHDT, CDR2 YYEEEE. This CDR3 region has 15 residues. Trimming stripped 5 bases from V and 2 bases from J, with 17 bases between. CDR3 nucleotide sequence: TGTGCCAGCAGGAACAGGGAAGGGGGGGCCTACGAGCAGTACTTC. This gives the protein CASRNREGGAYEQYF.

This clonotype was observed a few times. CDR3 sequence reads: CATNRDQETQYF. The CDR3 nucleotides are TGTGCCACCAACCGGGACCAAGAGACCCAGTACTTC. The rearrangement uses TRBV24-1 and TRBJ2-5; D not resolved. Trimming pared 8 bases from V and 0 bases from J, leaving 6 bases between. The length of the CDR3 is 12 residues. CDR1 is KGHDR, CDR2 SFDVKD, per germline.

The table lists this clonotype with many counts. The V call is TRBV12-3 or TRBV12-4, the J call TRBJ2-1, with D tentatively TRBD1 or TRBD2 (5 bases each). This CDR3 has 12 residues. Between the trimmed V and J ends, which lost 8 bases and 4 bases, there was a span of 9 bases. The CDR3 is CASRDLYNEQFF. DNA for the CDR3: TGTGCCAGCCGGGACCTGTACAATGAGCAGTTCTTC.

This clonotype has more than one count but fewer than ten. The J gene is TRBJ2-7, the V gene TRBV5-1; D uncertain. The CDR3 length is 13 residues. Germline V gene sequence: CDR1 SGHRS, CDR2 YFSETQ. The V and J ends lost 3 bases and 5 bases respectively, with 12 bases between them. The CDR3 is CASSYYPGNEQYV. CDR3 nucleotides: TGCGCCAGCAGCTATTATCCCGGAAACGAGCAGTACGTC.

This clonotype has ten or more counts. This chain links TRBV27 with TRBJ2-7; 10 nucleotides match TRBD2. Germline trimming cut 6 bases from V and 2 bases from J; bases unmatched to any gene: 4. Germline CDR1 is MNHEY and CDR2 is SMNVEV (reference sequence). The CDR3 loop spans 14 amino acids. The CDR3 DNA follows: TGTGCCAGCAGAGGACTAGCGGTAACCTACGAGCAGTACTTC. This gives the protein CASRGLAVTYEQYF.

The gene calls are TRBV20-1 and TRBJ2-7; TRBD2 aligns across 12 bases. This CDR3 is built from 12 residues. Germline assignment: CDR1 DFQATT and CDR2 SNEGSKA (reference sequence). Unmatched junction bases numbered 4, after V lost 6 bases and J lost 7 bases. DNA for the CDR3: TGCAGTGCGCAACTAGCGGGAGGAGAGCAGTACTTC. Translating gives CSAQLAGGEQYF.

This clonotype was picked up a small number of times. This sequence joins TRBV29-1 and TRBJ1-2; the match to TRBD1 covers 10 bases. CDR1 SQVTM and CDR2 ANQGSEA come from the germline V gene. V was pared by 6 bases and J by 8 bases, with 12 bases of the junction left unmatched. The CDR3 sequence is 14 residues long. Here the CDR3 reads CSVGDRDRGGGYTF. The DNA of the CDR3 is TGCAGCGTCGGCGACCGGGACAGGGGAGGGGGCTACACCTTC.

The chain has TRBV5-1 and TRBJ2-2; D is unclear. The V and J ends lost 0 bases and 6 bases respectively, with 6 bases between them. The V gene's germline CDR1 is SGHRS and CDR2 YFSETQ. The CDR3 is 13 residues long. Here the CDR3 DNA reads TGCGCCAGCAGCTTGGTAATCTCCGGGGAGCTGTTTTTT. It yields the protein CASSLVISGELFF.

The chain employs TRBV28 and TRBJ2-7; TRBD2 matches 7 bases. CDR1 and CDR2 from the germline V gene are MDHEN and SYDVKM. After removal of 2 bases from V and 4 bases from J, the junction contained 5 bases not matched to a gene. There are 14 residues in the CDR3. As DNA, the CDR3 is TGTGCCAGCAGTTTAGACGGGGGGAAGTACGAGCAGTACGTC. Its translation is CASSLDGGKYEQYV.

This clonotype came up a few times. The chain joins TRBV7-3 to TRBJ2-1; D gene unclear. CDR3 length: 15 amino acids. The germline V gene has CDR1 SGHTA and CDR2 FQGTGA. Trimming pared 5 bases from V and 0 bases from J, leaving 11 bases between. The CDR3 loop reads CASSATPSSYNEQFF. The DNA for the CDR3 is TGTGCCAGCAGCGCGACGCCTAGCTCCTACAATGAGCAGTTCTTC.

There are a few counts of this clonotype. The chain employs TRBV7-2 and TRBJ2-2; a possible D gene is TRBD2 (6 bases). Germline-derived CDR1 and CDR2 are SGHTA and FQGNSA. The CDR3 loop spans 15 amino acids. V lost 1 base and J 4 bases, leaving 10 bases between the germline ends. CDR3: CASSLDIGGTGELFF. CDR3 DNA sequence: TGTGCCAGCAGCTTAGACATCGGGGGCACCGGGGAGCTGTTTTTT.